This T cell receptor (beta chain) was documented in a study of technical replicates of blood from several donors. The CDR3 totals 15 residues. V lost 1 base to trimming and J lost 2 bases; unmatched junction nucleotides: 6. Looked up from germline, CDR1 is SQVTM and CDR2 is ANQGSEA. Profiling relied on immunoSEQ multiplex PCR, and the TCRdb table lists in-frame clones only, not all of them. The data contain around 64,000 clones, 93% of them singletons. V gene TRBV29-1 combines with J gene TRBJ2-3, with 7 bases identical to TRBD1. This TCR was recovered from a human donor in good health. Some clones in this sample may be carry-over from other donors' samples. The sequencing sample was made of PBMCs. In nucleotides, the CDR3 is TGCAGCGTTGAAGTAGGGGGCCCCCTCACAGATACGCAGTATTTT. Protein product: CSVEVGGPLTDTQYF.